This T cell receptor (beta chain) was profiled in a study of CD8 T cells in ankylosing spondylitis. Findings of the study overall: What seemed typical of ankylosing spondylitis blood was a TCR beta motif built from several highly homologous variants. Reportedly, disease-linked clones are significantly enriched in ankylosing spondylitis patients' matched synovial fluid.

A single record per CDR3 protein comes from TCRdb applying MiXCR to the 5' RACE reads. The sample records some 450,000 distinct CDR3 sequences, roughly a sixth being singletons. This clonotype was seen at least ten times. Its specificity is unknown. V dropped 3 bases and J dropped 4 bases, with 12 bases sitting between them. Looked up from germline, CDR1 is DFQATT and CDR2 is SNEGSKA (reference sequence). The CDR3 totals 13 residues. The material sequenced was blood, either unsorted or a sorted T cell fraction (not recorded which). This TCR was sampled from a male donor with ankylosing spondylitis. The rearrangement uses TRBV20-1 and TRBJ1-2, with D maybe TRBD1 (6 bases). The CDR3 is CSARAGASYGYTF. In DNA, the CDR3 is TGCAGTGCTAGGGCAGGGGCCTCCTATGGCTACACCTTC.